This passage covers 32 T cell receptor beta chains from one sample sequenced in a study of cytomegalovirus exposure and HLA in healthy donors. The PCR contained 60 Vbeta and 13 Jbeta primers. Using immunoSEQ multiplex PCR, the repertoire was profiled, and TCRdb retains in-frame clones only, with some absent. This table has about 220,000 clones, about 79% appearing once. Sequenced: PBMCs. These TCRs come from a male donor in good health and CMV-seronegative.

V usage is TRBV12-5 and J usage is TRBJ2-3; TRBD1 might be the D (7 bases). CDR3 size: 19 residues. Germline values: CDR1 LGHNT, CDR2 FRNRAP. Trimming removed 0 bases from V and 4 bases from J, with 23 bases in between. The CDR3 region is CASGLVPHGGRGRPDTQYF. The CDR3 region has the DNA TGTGCTAGTGGTTTGGTACCTCATGGGGGCAGGGGGAGGCCAGATACGCAGTATTTT.

The gene calls are TRBV4-3 and TRBJ2-7, with TRBD1 matching over 7 bases. The CDR3 contains 16 residues. Germline values: CDR1 LGHNA, CDR2 YSLEER. The V gene end was trimmed by 0 bases and the J gene end by 2 bases; junction bases not matched to a gene: 7. CDR3 nucleotides: TGCGCCAGCAGCCAAGAGTCAACAGGGGAAACCTACGAGCAGTACTTC. As protein: CASSQESTGETYEQYF.

The chain joins TRBV5-4 to TRBJ2-7, with 16 positions matching TRBD2. The germline V gene has CDR1 SGHNT and CDR2 YYREEE (reference sequence). The ends lost 3 bases at V and 7 bases at J; junction bases unmatched: 7. This CDR3 has 16 amino acids. CDR3 loop: CASSYGTSGRAEEQYF. CDR3 nucleotide sequence: TGTGCCAGCAGCTACGGGACTAGCGGGAGGGCCGAGGAGCAGTACTTC.

This clone was counted between two and nine times. The chain uses TRBV19 and TRBJ2-7; D unresolved. The ends were cut back, 5 bases at V and 0 bases at J, with 17 bases in the middle. The CDR3 has 16 residues. The germline V gene has CDR1 LNHDA and CDR2 SQIVND (reference sequence). The CDR3 DNA is TGTGCCAGTAGTCCTCTAGGCTATAACGGCTCCTACGAGCAGTACTTC. This encodes CASSPLGYNGSYEQYF. Full variable domain (missing parts from reference TRBV19 and TRBJ2-7): DGGITQSPKYLFRKEGQNVTLSCEQNLNHDAMYWYRQDPGQGLRLIYYSQIVNDFQKGDIAEGYSVSREKKESFPLTVTSAQKNPTAFYLCASSPLGYNGSYEQYFGPGTRLTVT.

This sequence joins TRBV15 and TRBJ2-7, with D perhaps TRBD1 (6 bases). The CDR3 is 14 amino acids. Germline CDR1 LNHNV, CDR2 YYDKDF (reference sequence). V was trimmed by 0 bases and J by 3 bases, leaving 9 bases between them. The CDR3 DNA reads as TGTGCCACCAGCAGAGAACTACAGGGCTACGAGCAGTACTTC. It encodes CATSRELQGYEQYF. Full variable domain (missing parts from reference TRBV15 and TRBJ2-7): DAMVIQNPRYQVTQFGKPVTLSCSQTLNHNVMYWYQQKSSQAPKLLFHYYDKDFNNEADTPDNFQSRRPNTSFCFLDIRSPGLGDTAMYLCATSRELQGYEQYFGPGTRLTVT.

This clone showed up just a few times. This chain connects TRBV29-1 to TRBJ2-2; 9 bases map to TRBD2. V lost 7 bases to trimming and J lost 2 bases; unmatched junction nucleotides: 5. The germline V gene encodes CDR1 SQVTM and CDR2 ANQGSEA. The CDR3 has 14 amino acids. The CDR3 nucleotides are TGCAGCGCAGGTAGCGGGAGCAACACCGGGGAGCTGTTTTTT. It specifies CSAGSGSNTGELFF.

The chain has TRBV29-1 and TRBJ2-7, with 7 positions matching TRBD1. The CDR3 extends over 13 amino acids. The J segment lost 5 bases and the V segment lost 4 bases, leaving 8 bases of the junction unmatched. Germline values: CDR1 SQVTM, CDR2 ANQGSEA. The CDR3 DNA follows: TGCAGCGTTGTGCCAGGGGGAATCGACGAGCAGTACTTC. It translates to CSVVPGGIDEQYF.

The V gene is TRBV12-5, the J gene TRBJ1-1, with TRBD1 matching 10 bases. This CDR3 has 20 residues. Germline V gene data show CDR1 as LGHNT and CDR2 as FRNRAP. Germline trimming cut 3 bases from V and 3 bases from J; bases unmatched to any gene: 19. The CDR3 sequence: CASGFVRAGPGQGIYTEAFF. For the CDR3, the DNA is TGTGCTAGTGGTTTTGTCCGCGCGGGACCGGGACAGGGGATTTACACTGAAGCTTTCTTT.

This sequence joins TRBV5-1 and TRBJ2-5, with 9 bases aligning to TRBD2. The V and J ends lost 2 bases and 5 bases, in that order; junction bases with no gene match: 4. The CDR3 is made up of 14 amino acids. The germline gives CDR1 SGHRS, CDR2 YFSETQ. The CDR3 is CASSFIGLAETQYF. In DNA form, the CDR3 reads TGCGCCAGCAGCTTTATAGGACTAGCGGAGACCCAGTACTTC.

The chain has TRBV15 and TRBJ2-7, with 8 bases lining up with TRBD2. There are 16 residues in the CDR3. V shed 1 base, J shed 5 bases, and the junction held 10 bases outside the gene matches. Per the germline V gene, CDR1 is LNHNV and CDR2 is YYDKDF (reference sequence). DNA of the CDR3: TGTGCCACCAGCAGAGGGGTTAGCGGGATATTCCACGAGCAGTACTTC. Translation: CATSRGVSGIFHEQYF. Full variable domain (missing parts from reference TRBV15 and TRBJ2-7): DAMVIQNPRYQVTQFGKPVTLSCSQTLNHNVMYWYQQKSSQAPKLLFHYYDKDFNNEADTPDNFQSRRPNTSFCFLDIRSPGLGDTAMYLCATSRGVSGIFHEQYFGPGTRLTVT.

The chain is built from TRBV7-9 and TRBJ2-7, with 7 positions matching TRBD1. There are 16 residues in the CDR3. Germline-derived CDR1 and CDR2 are SEHNR and FQNEAQ (reference sequence). V was pared by 4 bases and J by 0 bases, with 9 bases of the junction left unmatched. The CDR3 loop reads CASSSAEAGGSYEQYF. The CDR3 nucleotides read TGTGCCAGCAGCTCCGCTGAGGCAGGGGGCTCCTACGAGCAGTACTTC.

The chain employs TRBV19 and TRBJ2-1, with 8 bases lining up with TRBD2. The CDR3 consists of 14 residues. In germline, CDR1 is LNHDA, CDR2 SQIVND (reference sequence). Trimming cost V 4 bases and J 7 bases; bases outside gene matches: 6. CDR3 sequence (DNA): TGTGCCAGTAGTACTCGAAGCGGGAGAAATGAGCAGTTCTTC. Protein sequence: CASSTRSGRNEQFF.

The chain recombines TRBV19 with TRBJ2-1; the match to TRBD2 covers 11 bases. Germline values: CDR1 LNHDA, CDR2 SQIVND (reference sequence). This CDR3 region has 17 residues. Trimming at V came to 5 bases and at J to 8 bases, leaving 14 bases not matched to a gene. The CDR3 coding sequence is TGTGCCAGTAGTTTGGCTAGCGGGAGGTCATCAAGGGATGAGCAGTTCTTC. Translated, it gives CASSLASGRSSRDEQFF. Drawing the rest from reference TRBV19 and TRBJ2-1, the complete variable domain is DGGITQSPKYLFRKEGQNVTLSCEQNLNHDAMYWYRQDPGQGLRLIYYSQIVNDFQKGDIAEGYSVSREKKESFPLTVTSAQKNPTAFYLCASSLASGRSSRDEQFFGPGTRLTVL.

V usage is TRBV7-3 and J usage is TRBJ2-7, with 13 bases fitting TRBD2. The length of the CDR3 is 14 residues. Trimming at V came to 4 bases and at J to 10 bases, leaving 7 bases not matched to a gene. Germline loops: CDR1 SGHTA, CDR2 FQGTGA. The CDR3 is CASSSPGLAGSQYF. The CDR3 DNA follows: TGTGCCAGCAGCTCTCCGGGACTAGCGGGAAGTCAGTACTTC.

This clone was counted a single time. This rearrangement joins TRBV7-2 to TRBJ1-1; D is unclear. This CDR3 is 15 amino acids long. V was trimmed by 0 bases and J by 4 bases, leaving 12 bases between them. Germline CDR1 reads SGHTA; CDR2 reads FQGNSA. The CDR3 region is CASSLAIAVGTEAFF. In DNA, the CDR3 is TGTGCCAGCAGCTTAGCCATCGCAGTTGGCACTGAAGCTTTCTTT.

This clone occurred once. The J gene is TRBJ2-1, the V gene TRBV29-1; a possible D gene is TRBD1 (6 bases). The CDR3 consists of 13 residues. Germline CDR1 SQVTM, CDR2 ANQGSEA. The V end was cut by 6 bases, the J end by 6 bases, with 15 bases between. CDR3 loop: CSVGTLRANEQFF. CDR3 in DNA: TGCAGCGTCGGGACACTCCGAGCCAATGAGCAGTTCTTC.

This chain uses TRBV4-2 with TRBJ2-1, with D unresolved. The V end was cut by 0 bases, the J end by 4 bases, with 10 bases between. Germline V CDR1 and CDR2: LGHNA, YNFKEQ. The CDR3 contains 15 residues. The CDR3 coding sequence is TGTGCCAGCAGCCAAGATTATCCCTTTTACAATGAGCAGTTCTTC. Amino acid sequence: CASSQDYPFYNEQFF.

This chain connects TRBV9 to TRBJ1-4; D ambiguous. CDR1 is SGDLS and CDR2 is YYNGEE in the germline V gene. The V end lost 0 bases, the J end lost 3 bases, and 15 bases lay between the germline ends. The CDR3 contains 17 residues. DNA of the CDR3: TGTGCCAGCAGCGTAGGGACTAACCCAGGAGCTAATGAAAAACTGTTTTTT. Translation: CASSVGTNPGANEKLFF. Based on the CDR3 plus reference TRBV9 and TRBJ1-4, the full variable domain is DSGVTQTPKHLITATGQRVTLRCSPRSGDLSVYWYQQSLDQGLQFLIQYYNGEERAKGNILERFSAQQFPDLHSELNLSSLELGDSALYFCASSVGTNPGANEKLFFGSGTQLSVL.

V and J are TRBV28 and TRBJ1-2; TRBD1 might be the D (5 bases). Trimming stripped 1 base from V and 0 bases from J, with 12 bases between. This CDR3 contains 16 residues. CDR1 MDHEN and CDR2 SYDVKM come from the germline V gene. In nucleotides, the CDR3 is TGTGCCAGCAGTTTATTCAGGCAGGGCCCTAACTATGGCTACACCTTC. Its translation is CASSLFRQGPNYGYTF.

The chain links TRBV5-1 to TRBJ1-2; TRBD1 might be the D (6 bases). The CDR3 length is 14 residues. Germline-derived CDR1 and CDR2 are SGHRS and YFSETQ. Trimming left V 0 bases short and J 8 bases short, with 14 bases between. CDR3 loop: CASSLVAGADGYTF. Here the CDR3 DNA reads TGCGCCAGCAGCTTGGTGGCAGGGGCGGACGGCTACACCTTC.

This clone was detected only a few times. The J gene is TRBJ2-6, the V gene TRBV30; weak D call: TRBD2 (6 bases). V lost 7 bases and J lost 4, with 11 bases in between. The length of the CDR3 is 13 residues. Germline V gene data show CDR1 as GTSNPN and CDR2 as SVGIG (reference sequence). The CDR3 sequence: CASPGSGANVLTF. The CDR3, as DNA: TGTGCCTCACCCGGGAGCGGGGCCAACGTCCTGACTTTC.

This chain joins TRBV27 and TRBJ1-5; maybe TRBD1 (5 bases). Trimming stripped 6 bases from V and 3 bases from J, with 9 bases between. From germline, CDR1 is MNHEY and CDR2 SMNVEV (reference sequence). There are 13 residues in the CDR3. This chain's CDR3 is CASSTGNNQPQHF. The DNA of the CDR3 is TGTGCCAGCAGCACAGGAAACAATCAGCCCCAGCATTTT.

This clone was detected once. V is TRBV7-9 and J is TRBJ1-1, with D possibly TRBD1 on 6 matching bases. Germline V lookup: CDR1 SEHNR, CDR2 FQNEAQ (reference sequence). The V gene lost 5 bases and the J gene lost 1 base, with 14 bases spanning the gap. This CDR3 contains 15 residues. The CDR3 sequence is CASSTPAGANTEAFF. The CDR3 nucleotides read TGTGCCAGCAGCACCCCGGCGGGGGCGAACACTGAAGCTTTCTTT. The entire variable domain, with the rest obtained from reference TRBV7-9 and TRBJ1-1, is as follows: DTGVSQNPRHKITKRGQNVTFRCDPISEHNRLYWYRQTLGQGPEFLTYFQNEAQLEKSRLLSDRFSAERPKGSFSTLEIQRTEQGDSAMYLCASSTPAGANTEAFFGQGTRLTVV.

CDR3 amino acids: CAGTSGRDSGELFF. The CDR3 nucleotides are TGTGCCGGGACTAGCGGGAGAGATTCCGGGGAGCTGTTTTTT. V usage is TRBV13 and J usage is TRBJ2-2, with TRBD2 matching 14 bases. The CDR3 has 14 amino acids. Germline CDR1 is PRHDT and CDR2 is FYEKMQ (reference sequence). The J segment lost 6 bases and the V segment lost 11 bases, leaving 5 bases of the junction unmatched. The whole variable domain, filled in from reference TRBV13 and TRBJ2-2, reads AAGVIQSPRHLIKEKRETATLKCYPIPRHDTVYWYQQGPGQDPQFLISFYEKMQSDKGSIPDRFSAQQFSDYHSELNMSSLELGDSALYFCAGTSGRDSGELFFGEGSRLTVL.

The V gene is TRBV9, the J gene TRBJ2-3, with TRBD1 matching over 8 bases. From germline, CDR1 is SGDLS and CDR2 YYNGEE. CDR3 size: 15 residues. V trimming: 0 bases; J trimming: 3 bases; junction bases outside the gene matches: 3. The CDR3 here is CASSVAQGATDTQYF. Here the CDR3 DNA reads TGTGCCAGCAGCGTAGCTCAGGGGGCAACAGATACGCAGTATTTT.

The rearrangement uses TRBV27 and TRBJ1-2, with 10 bases matching TRBD1. V shed 4 bases and J 2 bases; nucleotides not matched to a gene: 7. The germline CDR1 and CDR2 sequences are MNHEY and SMNVEV (reference sequence). The CDR3 totals 16 residues. The CDR3 spells CASSWGQGPVNYGYTF. As DNA, the CDR3 is TGTGCCAGCAGTTGGGGACAGGGGCCAGTGAACTATGGCTACACCTTC.

This sequence joins TRBV2 and TRBJ2-1; 8 bases align to TRBD2. The CDR3 consists of 14 residues. Germline lookup yields CDR1 SNHLY and CDR2 FYNNEI. Losses at the gene ends were 3 bases for V and 6 bases for J; bases not matched to a gene: 4. CDR3 nucleotides: TGTGCCAGCAGTGATGCGGGGGGCCGCAATGAGCAGTTCTTC. Amino acid sequence: CASSDAGGRNEQFF.

This clone was detected only a few times. The genes are TRBV7-9 and TRBJ2-1, with TRBD2 matching over 11 bases. The V and J ends lost 7 bases and 0 bases, in that order; junction bases with no gene match: 8. The germline V gene has CDR1 SEHNR and CDR2 FQNEAQ (reference sequence). The CDR3 contains 17 residues. The CDR3 loop reads CASKSSGGKYSYNEQFF. The CDR3 nucleotides read TGTGCCAGCAAGTCTAGCGGGGGGAAATACTCCTACAATGAGCAGTTCTTC.

This rearrangement joins TRBV5-1 to TRBJ2-7; the D gene is possibly TRBD1 (5 bases). Germline V gives CDR1 SGHRS, CDR2 YFSETQ. The CDR3 totals 15 residues. Trimming took off 4 bases at V and 3 bases at J, with 17 bases between the two ends. The CDR3 spells CASSPPGRVVYEQYF. DNA of the CDR3: TGCGCCAGCAGCCCCCCCGGCAGGGTAGTCTACGAGCAGTACTTC.

This chain connects TRBV18 to TRBJ1-1; D unresolved. CDR1 is KGHSH, CDR2 LQKENI, per germline. The CDR3 contains 15 residues. Trimming left V 0 bases short and J 1 base short, with 9 bases between. CDR3: CASSPPVAGNTEAFF. The CDR3 nucleotides are TGTGCCAGCTCACCACCGGTAGCGGGGAACACTGAAGCTTTCTTT.

V usage is TRBV30 and J usage is TRBJ2-1; no clear D gene. Germline CDR1 reads GTSNPN; CDR2 reads SVGIG (reference sequence). The CDR3 consists of 14 residues. V was pared by 3 bases and J by 5 bases, with 14 bases between. The CDR3: CAWRVEILNNEQFF. CDR3 coding DNA: TGTGCCTGGAGGGTGGAGATTCTGAACAATGAGCAGTTCTTC. Based on the CDR3 plus reference TRBV30 and TRBJ2-1, the full variable domain is SQTIHQWPATLVQPVGSPLSLECTVEGTSNPNLYWYRQAAGRGLQLLFYSVGIGQISSEVPQNLSASRPQDRQFILSSKKLLLSDSGFYLCAWRVEILNNEQFFGPGTRLTVL.

This clone showed up just a few times. The chain uses TRBV5-1 and TRBJ2-1; 10 bases line up with TRBD2. Germline-derived CDR1 and CDR2 are SGHRS and YFSETQ. This CDR3 has 19 residues. V shed 0 bases, J shed 3 bases, and the junction held 12 bases outside the gene matches. The DNA of the CDR3 is TGCGCCAGCAGCTTGGGGCTAGCGGGGGCCTACCGCTTCTACAATGAGCAGTTCTTC. It encodes CASSLGLAGAYRFYNEQFF.